This T cell receptor beta chain was profiled in a study of control samples from healthy donors and cancer patients. Unmatched junction bases numbered 3, after V lost 4 bases and J lost 1 base. The CDR3 contains 14 residues. Germline V gives CDR1 SGDLS, CDR2 YYNGEE. Sequencing used immunoSEQ multiplex PCR; TCRdb keeps in-frame clones, though not all of them. Here the sample spans roughly 100,000 clones, approximately 92% being singletons. This rearrangement joins TRBV9 to TRBJ1-2; 8 bases align to TRBD1. The sample comprised blood. The TCR originated in a human donor in good health. The donor label of this sample is uncertain. CDR3: CASSPGQDNYGYTF. Here the CDR3 DNA reads TGTGCCAGCAGCCCGGGACAGGATAACTATGGCTACACCTTC. The full variable domain, in which reference TRBV9 and TRBJ1-2 provide the parts outside the CDR3, is DSGVTQTPKHLITATGQRVTLRCSPRSGDLSVYWYQQSLDQGLQFLIQYYNGEERAKGNILERFSAQQFPDLHSELNLSSLELGDSALYFCASSPGQDNYGYTFGSGTRLTVV.